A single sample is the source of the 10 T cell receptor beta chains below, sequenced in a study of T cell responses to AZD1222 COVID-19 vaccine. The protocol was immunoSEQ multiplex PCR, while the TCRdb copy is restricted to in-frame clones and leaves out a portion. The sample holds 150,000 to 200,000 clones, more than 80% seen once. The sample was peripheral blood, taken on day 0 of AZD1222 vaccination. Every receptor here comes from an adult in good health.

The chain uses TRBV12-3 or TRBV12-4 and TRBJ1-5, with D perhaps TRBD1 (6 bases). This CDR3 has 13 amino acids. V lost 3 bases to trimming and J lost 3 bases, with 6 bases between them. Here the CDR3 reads CASSLGANQPQHF. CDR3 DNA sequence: TGTGCCAGCAGTTTGGGGGCCAATCAGCCCCAGCATTTT.

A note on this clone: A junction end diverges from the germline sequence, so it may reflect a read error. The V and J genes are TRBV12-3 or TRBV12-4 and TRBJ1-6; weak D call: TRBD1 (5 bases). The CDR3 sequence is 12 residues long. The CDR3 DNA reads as TGTGCCAGCAGTTATCCGGGGCAGGCCGCGGTTTTT. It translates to CASSYPGQAAVF.

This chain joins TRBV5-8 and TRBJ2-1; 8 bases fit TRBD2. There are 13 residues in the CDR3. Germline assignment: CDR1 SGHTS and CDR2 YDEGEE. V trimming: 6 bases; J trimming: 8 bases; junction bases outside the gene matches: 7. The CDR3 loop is CASILSGSDEQFF. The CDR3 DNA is TGTGCCAGCATTTTGAGCGGGAGCGATGAGCAGTTCTTC. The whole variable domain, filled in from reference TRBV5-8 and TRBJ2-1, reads EAGVTQSPTHLIKTRGQQATLRCSPISGHTSVYWYQQALGLGLQFLLWYDEGEERNRGNFPPRFSGRQFPNYSSELNVNALELEDSALYLCASILSGSDEQFFGPGTRLTVL.

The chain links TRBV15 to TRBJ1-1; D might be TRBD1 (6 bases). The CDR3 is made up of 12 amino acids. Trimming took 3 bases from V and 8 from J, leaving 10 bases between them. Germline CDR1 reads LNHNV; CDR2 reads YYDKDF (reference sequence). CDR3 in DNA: TGTGCCACCAGCAGGGACAGTATAGAAGCTTTCTTT. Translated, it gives CATSRDSIEAFF.

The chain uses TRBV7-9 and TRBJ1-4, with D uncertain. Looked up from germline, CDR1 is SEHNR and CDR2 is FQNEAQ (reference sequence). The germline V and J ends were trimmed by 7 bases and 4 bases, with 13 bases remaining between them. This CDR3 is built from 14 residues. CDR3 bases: TGTGCCAGCACCAACGAGTTGTTTAATGAAAAACTGTTTTTT. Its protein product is CASTNELFNEKLFF. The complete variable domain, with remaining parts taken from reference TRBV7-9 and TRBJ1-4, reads DTGVSQNPRHKITKRGQNVTFRCDPISEHNRLYWYRQTLGQGPEFLTYFQNEAQLEKSRLLSDRFSAERPKGSFSTLEIQRTEQGDSAMYLCASTNELFNEKLFFGSGTQLSVL.

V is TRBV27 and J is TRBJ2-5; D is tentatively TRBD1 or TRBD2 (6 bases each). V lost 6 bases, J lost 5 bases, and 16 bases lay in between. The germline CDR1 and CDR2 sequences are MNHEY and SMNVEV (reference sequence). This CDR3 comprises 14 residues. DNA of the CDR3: TGTGCCAGCAGACCACTAGGGGGAGGTGAGACCCAGTACTTC. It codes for CASRPLGGGETQYF.

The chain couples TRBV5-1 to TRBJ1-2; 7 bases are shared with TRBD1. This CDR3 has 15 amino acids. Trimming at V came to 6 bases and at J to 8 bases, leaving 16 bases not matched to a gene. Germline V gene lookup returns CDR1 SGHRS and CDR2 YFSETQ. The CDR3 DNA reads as TGCGCCAGCACTCCCGGGACCTCTCTACAGGGGGGCTACACCTTC. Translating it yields CASTPGTSLQGGYTF.

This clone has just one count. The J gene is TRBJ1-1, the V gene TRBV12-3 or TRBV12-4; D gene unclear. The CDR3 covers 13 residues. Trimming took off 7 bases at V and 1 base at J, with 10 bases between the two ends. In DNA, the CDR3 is TGTGCCAGCATTTCTGGACCGAACACTGAAGCTTTCTTT. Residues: CASISGPNTEAFF.

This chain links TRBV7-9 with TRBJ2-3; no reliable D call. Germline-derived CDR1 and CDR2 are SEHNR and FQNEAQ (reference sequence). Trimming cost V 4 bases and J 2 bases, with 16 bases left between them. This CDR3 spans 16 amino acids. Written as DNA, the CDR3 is TGTGCCAGCAGCTCCCGAGGTGGGGAATCCACAGATACGCAGTATTTT. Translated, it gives CASSSRGGESTDTQYF.

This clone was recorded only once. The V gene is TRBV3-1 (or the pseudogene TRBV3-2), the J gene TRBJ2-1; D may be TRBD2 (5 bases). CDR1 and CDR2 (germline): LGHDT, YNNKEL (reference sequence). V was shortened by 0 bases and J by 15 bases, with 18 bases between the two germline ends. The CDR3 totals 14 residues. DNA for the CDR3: TGTGCCAGCAGCCAAGACTACGGCCGTAGCGCGAGGTTCTTC. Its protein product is CASSQDYGRSARFF.